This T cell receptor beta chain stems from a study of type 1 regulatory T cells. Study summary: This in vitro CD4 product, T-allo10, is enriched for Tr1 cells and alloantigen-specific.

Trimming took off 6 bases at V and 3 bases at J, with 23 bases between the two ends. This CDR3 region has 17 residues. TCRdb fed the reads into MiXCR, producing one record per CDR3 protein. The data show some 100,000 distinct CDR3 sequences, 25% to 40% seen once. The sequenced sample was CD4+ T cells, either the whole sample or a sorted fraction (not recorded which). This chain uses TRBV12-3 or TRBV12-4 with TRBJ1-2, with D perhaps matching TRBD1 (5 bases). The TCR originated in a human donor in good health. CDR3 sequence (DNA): TGTGCCAGCAGAAAACCCGGGGGAGGGGCGCAGGACTATGGCTACACCTTC. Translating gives CASRKPGGGAQDYGYTF.